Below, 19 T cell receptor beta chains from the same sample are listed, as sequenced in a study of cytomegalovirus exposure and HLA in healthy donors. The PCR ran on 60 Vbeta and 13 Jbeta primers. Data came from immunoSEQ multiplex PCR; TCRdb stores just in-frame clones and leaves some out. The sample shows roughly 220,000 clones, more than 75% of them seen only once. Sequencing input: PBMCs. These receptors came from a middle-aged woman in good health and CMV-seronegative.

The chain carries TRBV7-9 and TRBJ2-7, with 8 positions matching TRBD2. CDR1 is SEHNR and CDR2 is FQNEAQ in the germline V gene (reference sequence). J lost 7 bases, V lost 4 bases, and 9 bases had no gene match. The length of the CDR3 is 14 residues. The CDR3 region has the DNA TGTGCCAGCAGCTCTAGACCGGGAGGGAGTGAGCAGTACTTC. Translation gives CASSSRPGGSEQYF.

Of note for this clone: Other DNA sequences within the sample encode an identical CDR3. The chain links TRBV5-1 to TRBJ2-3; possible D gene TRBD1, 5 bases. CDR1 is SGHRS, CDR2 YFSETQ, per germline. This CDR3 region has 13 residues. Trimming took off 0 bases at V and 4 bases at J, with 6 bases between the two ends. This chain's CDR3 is CASSLEGADTQYF. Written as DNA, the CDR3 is TGCGCCAGCAGCTTGGAAGGGGCAGATACGCAGTATTTT.

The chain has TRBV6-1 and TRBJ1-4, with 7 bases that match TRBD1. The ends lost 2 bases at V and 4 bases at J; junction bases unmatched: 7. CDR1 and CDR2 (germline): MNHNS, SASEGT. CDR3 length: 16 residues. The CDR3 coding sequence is TGTGCCAGCAGTGAAAACCGGGACAGAAGTAATGAAAAACTGTTTTTT. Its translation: CASSENRDRSNEKLFF.

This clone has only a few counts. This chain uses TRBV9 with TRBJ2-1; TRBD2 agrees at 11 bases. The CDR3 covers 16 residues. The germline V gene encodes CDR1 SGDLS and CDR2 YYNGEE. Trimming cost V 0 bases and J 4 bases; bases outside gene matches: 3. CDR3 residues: CASSVGGLAGYNEQFF. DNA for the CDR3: TGTGCCAGCAGCGTAGGAGGACTAGCGGGTTACAATGAGCAGTTCTTC.

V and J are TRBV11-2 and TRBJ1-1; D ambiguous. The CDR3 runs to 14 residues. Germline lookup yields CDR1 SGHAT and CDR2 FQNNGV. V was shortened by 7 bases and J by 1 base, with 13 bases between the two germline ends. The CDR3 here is CASTSLAGNTEAFF. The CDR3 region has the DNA TGTGCCAGCACCTCCCTGGCGGGGAACACTGAAGCTTTCTTT.

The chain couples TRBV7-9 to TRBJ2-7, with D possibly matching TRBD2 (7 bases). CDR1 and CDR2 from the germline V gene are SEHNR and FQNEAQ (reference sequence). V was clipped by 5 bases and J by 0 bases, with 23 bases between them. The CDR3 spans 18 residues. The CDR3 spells CASSASGGGGWSSYEQYF. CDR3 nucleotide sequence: TGTGCCAGCAGCGCCAGCGGCGGGGGCGGGTGGAGCTCCTACGAGCAGTACTTC.

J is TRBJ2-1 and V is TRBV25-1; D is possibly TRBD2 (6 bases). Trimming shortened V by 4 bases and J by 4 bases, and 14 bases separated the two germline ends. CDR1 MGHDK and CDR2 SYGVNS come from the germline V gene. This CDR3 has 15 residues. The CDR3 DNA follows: TGTGCCAGCAGTGTCCGTAGTGGGAGGTACAATGAGCAGTTCTTC. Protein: CASSVRSGRYNEQFF.

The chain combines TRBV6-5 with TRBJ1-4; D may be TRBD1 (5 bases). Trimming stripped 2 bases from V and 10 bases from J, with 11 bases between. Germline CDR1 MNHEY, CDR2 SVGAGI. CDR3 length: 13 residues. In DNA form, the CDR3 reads TGTGCCAGCAGTTACGACAGCCTAGGAAAACTGTTTTTT. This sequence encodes CASSYDSLGKLFF.

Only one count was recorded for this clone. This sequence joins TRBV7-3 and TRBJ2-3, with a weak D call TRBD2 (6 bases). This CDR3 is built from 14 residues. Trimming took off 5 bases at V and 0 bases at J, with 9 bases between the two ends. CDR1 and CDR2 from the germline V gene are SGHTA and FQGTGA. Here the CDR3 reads CASSRSGSTDTQYF. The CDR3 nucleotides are TGTGCCAGCAGCCGCAGCGGGAGCACAGATACGCAGTATTTT.

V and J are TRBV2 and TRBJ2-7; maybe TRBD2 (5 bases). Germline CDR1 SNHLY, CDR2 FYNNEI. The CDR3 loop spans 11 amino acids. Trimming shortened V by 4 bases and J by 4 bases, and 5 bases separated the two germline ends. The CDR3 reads CASSGEYEQYF. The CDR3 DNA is TGTGCCAGCAGTGGGGAGTACGAGCAGTACTTC.

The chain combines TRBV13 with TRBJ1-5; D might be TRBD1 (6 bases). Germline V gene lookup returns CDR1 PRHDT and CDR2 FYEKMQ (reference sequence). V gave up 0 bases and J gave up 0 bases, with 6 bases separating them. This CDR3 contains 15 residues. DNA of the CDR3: TGTGCCAGCAGCTTAGGGGGACATAGCAATCAGCCCCAGCATTTT. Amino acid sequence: CASSLGGHSNQPQHF.

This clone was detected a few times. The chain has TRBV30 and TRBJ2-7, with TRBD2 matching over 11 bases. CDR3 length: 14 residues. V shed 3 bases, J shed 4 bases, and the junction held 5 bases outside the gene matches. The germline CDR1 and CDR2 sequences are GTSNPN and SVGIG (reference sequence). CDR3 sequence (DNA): TGTGCCTGGAGGAAGGTAGCGGGAGGGTACGAGCAGTACTTC. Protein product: CAWRKVAGGYEQYF.

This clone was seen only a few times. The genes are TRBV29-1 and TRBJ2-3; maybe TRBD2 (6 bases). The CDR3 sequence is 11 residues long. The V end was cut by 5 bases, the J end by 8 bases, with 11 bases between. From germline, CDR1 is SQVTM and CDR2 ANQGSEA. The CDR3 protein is CSVKWGVTQYF. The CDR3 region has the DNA TGCAGCGTTAAATGGGGGGTTACGCAGTATTTT.

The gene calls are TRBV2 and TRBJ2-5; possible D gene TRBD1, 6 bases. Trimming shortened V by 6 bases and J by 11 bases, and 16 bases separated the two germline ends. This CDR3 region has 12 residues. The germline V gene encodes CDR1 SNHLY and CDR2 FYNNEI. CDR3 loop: CASSRTATEQYF. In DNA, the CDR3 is TGTGCCAGCAGCAGGACAGCTACTGAGCAGTACTTC.

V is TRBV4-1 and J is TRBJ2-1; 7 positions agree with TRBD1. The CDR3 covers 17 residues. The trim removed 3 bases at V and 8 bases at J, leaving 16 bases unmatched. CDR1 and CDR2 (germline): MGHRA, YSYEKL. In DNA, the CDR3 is TGCGCCAGCAGCCAGTTCACCCTTGGACAGGCGCTGGATGAGCAGTTCTTC. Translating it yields CASSQFTLGQALDEQFF.

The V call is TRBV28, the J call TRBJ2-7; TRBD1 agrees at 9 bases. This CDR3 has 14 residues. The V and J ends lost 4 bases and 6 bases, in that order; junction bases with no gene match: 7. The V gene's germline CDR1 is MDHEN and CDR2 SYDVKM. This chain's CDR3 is CASSSSGTGSEQYF. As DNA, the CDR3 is TGTGCCAGCAGTTCCTCCGGGACAGGGTCCGAGCAGTACTTC.

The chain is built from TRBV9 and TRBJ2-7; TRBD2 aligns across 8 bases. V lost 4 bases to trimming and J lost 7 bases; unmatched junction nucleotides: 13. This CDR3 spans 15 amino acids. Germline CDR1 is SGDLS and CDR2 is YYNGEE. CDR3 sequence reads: CASSTGEAGVREQYF. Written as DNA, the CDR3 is TGTGCCAGCAGCACTGGTGAAGCGGGAGTCAGGGAGCAGTACTTC.

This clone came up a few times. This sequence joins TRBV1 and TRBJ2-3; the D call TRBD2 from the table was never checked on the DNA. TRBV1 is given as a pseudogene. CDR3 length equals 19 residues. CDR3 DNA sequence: TGCACCAGCAGCCCACCCCGAGTCGCTCTTCCCGTTAGCACAGATACGCAGTATTTT. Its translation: CTSSPPRVALPVSTDTQYF.

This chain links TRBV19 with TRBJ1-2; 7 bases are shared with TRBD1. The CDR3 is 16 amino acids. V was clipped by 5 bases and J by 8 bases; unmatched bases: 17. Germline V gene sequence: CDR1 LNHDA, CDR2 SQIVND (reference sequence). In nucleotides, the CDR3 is TGTGCCAGTAGTCCTCTAGGACAGGCGCAGGTGTGGGGCTACACCTTC. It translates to CASSPLGQAQVWGYTF.